The T cell receptor (beta chain) described here comes from a study of CD8+CD57+ T cells in acquired aplastic anemia. An expansion of CD8+CD57+ cells by flow cytometry had been shown in patients chosen for sequencing. Genomic DNA acted as the template from which TCR beta VDJ combination and CDR3 sequence profiling were carried out. TCRdb reprocessed the reads via MiXCR and lists one record per CDR3 protein. This sample has under 500,000 distinct CDR3 sequences, with around 32% found just once. The CDR3 is made up of 13 amino acids. The trim removed 4 bases at V and 6 bases at J, leaving 2 bases unmatched. The V gene's germline CDR1 is MNHEY and CDR2 SMNVEV (reference sequence).

This TCR derives from a human donor with aplastic anemia. The chain couples TRBV27 to TRBJ1-1, with 10 bases lining up with TRBD1. The specimen sequenced was sorted CD4+, CD8+, or CD8+CD57+ T cells (not recorded which) from PBMCs. CDR3 DNA sequence: TGTGCCAGCAGTTCTGACAGGGGGCCTGAAGCTTTCTTT. It specifies CASSSDRGPEAFF.